This T cell receptor beta chain was obtained from a study of cytomegalovirus exposure and HLA in healthy donors. General study findings and limits: Later analysis identified a missense DCLRE1C variant that was linked to TCR beta V- and J-gene trimming.

As for this clone: What it recognizes is unknown.

PCR involved 60 Vbeta and 13 Jbeta primers. Only in-frame clones appear in the TCRdb table, and some are missing; sequencing was by immunoSEQ multiplex PCR. The sample consists of some 190,000 clones, approximately 9.5% of them appearing once. This CDR3 has 13 residues. V shed 5 bases and J shed 7 bases, with 14 bases lying between them. Per the germline V gene, CDR1 is MNHNY and CDR2 is SVGAGI (reference sequence). This TCR was recovered from a woman aged 25 to 39 in good health and CMV-seropositive. The sequencing input was PBMCs. The chain joins TRBV6-6 to TRBJ1-2; D may be TRBD1 (5 bases). CDR3 in amino acids: CASSLGRGGGYTF. DNA of the CDR3: TGTGCCAGCAGTCTAGGTCGCGGGGGTGGCTACACCTTC.